This entry lists 13 T cell receptor beta chains sequenced from one sample in a study of blood T cell repertoires in COVID-19. The table came from immunoSEQ multiplex PCR; TCRdb's copy has only in-frame clones and leaves some out. The data show just under 45,000 clones, around nine tenths seen once. Source material: peripheral blood. The receptors originated from a man aged 35 to 55 with COVID-19, enrolled during active disease.

The CDR3 nucleotides are TGTGCCAGCTCACCAAGAAAGGGGGATAAGAGTGGGGCCAACGTCCTGACTTTC. It encodes CASSPRKGDKSGANVLTF. The rearrangement links TRBV18 to TRBJ2-6, with D maybe TRBD1 (6 bases). Trimming cost V 2 bases and J 3 bases, with 17 bases left between them. The CDR3 consists of 18 residues. CDR1 is KGHSH and CDR2 is LQKENI in the germline V gene.

The chain has TRBV9 and TRBJ2-5; 12 bases match TRBD2. The CDR3 covers 16 residues. V lost 3 bases to trimming and J lost 4 bases; unmatched junction nucleotides: 7. Germline CDR1 and CDR2: SGDLS and YYNGEE. For the CDR3, the DNA is TGTGCCAGCAGCGCGGGCGGACTAGCGGGGAGAGAGACCCAGTACTTC. This translates into CASSAGGLAGRETQYF.

This chain links TRBV4-1 with TRBJ1-5; a possible D gene is TRBD1 (5 bases). V lost 1 base to trimming and J lost 1 base, with 8 bases between them. CDR1 is MGHRA and CDR2 is YSYEKL in the germline V gene. This CDR3 spans 15 amino acids. The CDR3 region is CASSQVKGSNQPQHF. In DNA form, the CDR3 reads TGCGCCAGCAGCCAAGTGAAGGGGAGCAATCAGCCCCAGCATTTT.

The chain uses TRBV5-1 and TRBJ2-3; 7 bases line up with TRBD1. The CDR3 is made up of 14 amino acids. The junction had 2 bases not matched to a gene; V was cut back by 4 bases and J by 0 bases. CDR1 is SGHRS, CDR2 YFSETQ, per germline. Written as DNA, the CDR3 is TGCGCCAGCAGCCTGGGACAGAGCACAGATACGCAGTATTTT. Protein product: CASSLGQSTDTQYF.

V usage is TRBV2 and J usage is TRBJ2-5; maybe TRBD1 (5 bases). Germline V gene data show CDR1 as SNHLY and CDR2 as FYNNEI. V gave up 4 bases and J gave up 5 bases, with 8 bases separating them. The CDR3 contains 12 residues. CDR3 protein: CASSVNRETQYF. The CDR3 DNA sequence: TGTGCCAGCAGTGTGAACAGGGAGACCCAGTACTTC. Looking up the rest from reference TRBV2 and TRBJ2-5 gives the full variable domain: EPEVTQTPSHQVTQMGQEVILRCVPISNHLYFYWYRQILGQKVEFLVSFYNNEISEKSEIFDDQFSVERPDGSNFTLKIRSTKLEDSAMYFCASSVNRETQYFGPGTRLLVL.

Only a few counts were recorded for this clone. The J gene is TRBJ1-3, the V gene TRBV4-1; no clear D. Germline values: CDR1 MGHRA, CDR2 YSYEKL. Deletions cut 1 base from V and 0 bases from J, with 13 bases between. The CDR3 has 17 residues. CDR3 sequence reads: CASSQVDSPGSGNTIYF. CDR3 nucleotides: TGCGCCAGCAGCCAAGTAGACTCACCCGGCTCTGGAAACACCATATATTTT.

The chain employs TRBV28 and TRBJ2-3; TRBD1 might be the D (6 bases). CDR1 and CDR2 (germline): MDHEN, SYDVKM. The CDR3 extends over 15 amino acids. Trimming left V 2 bases short and J 1 base short, with 10 bases between. CDR3 sequence reads: CASSLIWTGTDTQYF. The CDR3 DNA follows: TGTGCCAGCAGTTTAATCTGGACAGGCACAGATACGCAGTATTTT. Full variable domain (remainder filled in from reference TRBV28 and TRBJ2-3): DVKVTQSSRYLVKRTGEKVFLECVQDMDHENMFWYRQDPGLGLRLIYFSYDVKMKEKGDIPEGYSVSREKKERFSLILESASTNQTSMYLCASSLIWTGTDTQYFGPGTRLTVL.

V is TRBV10-1 and J is TRBJ1-1; the D gene is possibly TRBD1 (5 bases). CDR1 and CDR2 (germline): WNHNN, SYGVQD (reference sequence). V lost 4 bases, J lost 4 bases, and 10 bases lay in between. The CDR3 extends over 13 amino acids. In nucleotides, the CDR3 is TGCGCCAGCAGTGTAGACAGACGCACTGAAGCTTTCTTT. Amino acid sequence: CASSVDRRTEAFF.

The chain joins TRBV5-4 to TRBJ1-2, with 9 bases aligning to TRBD1. V dropped 0 bases and J dropped 4; count of bases not matched to a gene: 1. The germline CDR1 and CDR2 sequences are SGHNT and YYREEE (reference sequence). The CDR3 has 14 residues. The CDR3 protein is CASSLVGQGYGYTF. CDR3 coding DNA: TGTGCCAGCAGCTTGGTGGGACAGGGCTATGGCTACACCTTC.

CDR3 DNA: TGTGCCAGCAGCTCCCGACTAGCGGCGTACAATGAGCAGTTCTTC. Its translation: CASSSRLAAYNEQFF. The chain couples TRBV5-4 to TRBJ2-1; 9 bases align to TRBD2. Germline assignment: CDR1 SGHNT and CDR2 YYREEE (reference sequence). The CDR3 totals 15 residues. V gave up 3 bases and J gave up 4 bases; unmatched junction bases: 5.

This chain connects TRBV6-6 to TRBJ2-1; TRBD1 might be the D (5 bases). The CDR3 runs to 13 residues. Germline loops: CDR1 MNHNY, CDR2 SVGAGI (reference sequence). V lost 4 bases to trimming and J lost 7 bases, with 11 bases between them. CDR3 residues: CASSFSRVNEQFF. CDR3 coding DNA: TGTGCCAGCAGTTTCAGCAGGGTGAATGAGCAGTTCTTC.

The chain recombines TRBV18 with TRBJ1-1, with D perhaps TRBD1 (6 bases). The V gene lost 2 bases and the J gene lost 1 base, with 11 bases spanning the gap. The CDR3 consists of 15 residues. Germline lookup yields CDR1 KGHSH and CDR2 LQKENI. The CDR3 sequence: CASSPARGSNTEAFF. As DNA, the CDR3 is TGTGCCAGCTCACCAGCGAGGGGGTCGAACACTGAAGCTTTCTTT.

The V and J genes are TRBV28 and TRBJ2-2, with D unclear. The CDR3 consists of 13 residues. Trimming cost V 4 bases and J 7 bases, with 10 bases left between them. Germline CDR1 and CDR2: MDHEN and SYDVKM. CDR3 protein: CASSSIPGGELFF. CDR3 bases: TGTGCCAGCAGTTCCATCCCAGGCGGGGAGCTGTTTTTT.